This TCR beta chain was sequenced during a study of cytomegalovirus exposure and HLA in healthy donors. In regard to this clone: As yet, its antigen is unknown.

PCR involved 60 Vbeta and 13 Jbeta primers. Libraries were prepared by immunoSEQ multiplex PCR; TCRdb keeps only in-frame clonotypes and omits some of them. The sample carries approximately 170,000 clones, 78% recorded once. Study observations and caveats: Common viral pathogens (according to a later analysis) appeared linked to several of the most significant clusters.

Germline trimming cut 0 bases from V and 10 bases from J; bases unmatched to any gene: 1. Per the germline V gene, CDR1 is SGHTA and CDR2 is FQGTGA. This CDR3 is 13 amino acids long. V and J are TRBV7-3 and TRBJ2-1; 9 positions match TRBD2. The sequencing sample was made of PBMCs. The sequence came from a woman in her thirties or forties in good health and CMV-seropositive. The CDR3: CASSLTSGGEQFF. CDR3 coding DNA: TGTGCCAGCAGCTTAACTAGCGGGGGAGAGCAGTTCTTC. Based on the CDR3 plus reference TRBV7-3 and TRBJ2-1, the full variable domain is GAGVSQTPSNKVTEKGKYVELRCDPISGHTALYWYRQSLGQGPEFLIYFQGTGAADDSGLPNDRFFAVRPEGSVSTLKIQRTERGDSAVYLCASSLTSGGEQFFGPGTRLTVL.